This T cell receptor beta chain stems from a study of blood T cells in healthy people across ages (dated by TCRdb to 2014 to 2015). With respect to the entire study: Template switching captured roughly one uniquely barcoded TCR beta cDNA molecule per two T cells in model experiments. Using deep sequencing normalized with unique cDNA molecular identifiers, the study measured how TCR beta repertoire diversity changes with age. Four age groups were formed from the donors: young (average 16 years), middle-aged (around 39), aged (about 62) and long-lived (82). To avoid experimental bias, donors of different ages were distributed randomly across sequencing lanes. For two donors (one aged 18 to 29 and one aged 80 or older), the study analyzed two additional independent replicas of 1 million unique cDNA reads from the same blood draw.

Donors were a few dozen systemically healthy Caucasian individuals from Russia aged roughly 6 to 95 years. Ten milliliters of peripheral blood were drawn from each donor into EDTA-treated Vacutainer tubes. Ficoll-Paque density-gradient centrifugation was used to isolate PBMCs, with at least 6.5 million per sample. Trizol reagent was used to extract total RNA from PBMCs, with at least 5.5 micrograms per sample. For every donor, an aliquot of PBMCs went through flow cytometry to measure the percentages of naive CD45RAhigh/CD27high T cells. The investigation overall reported the following: There was a strong correlation between observed TCR beta diversity and the percentage of naive T cells measured by flow cytometry. Estimates of total diversity based on one million sequenced T cells were regarded as lower bounds and as underestimates. As age increased, observed TCR beta diversity per million T cells dropped in a roughly linear way, and a significant reduction was already evident by age 40. Because donor CMV infection status was unknown, age-related changes in expanded clonotypes were potentially confounded. Since profiling was done on bulk unsorted PBMCs, naive and antigen-experienced compartments could not be conclusively compared. Compared with the aged group, the long-lived group had more naive CD4+ T cells, fewer expanded clones and increased TCR diversity, a pattern suggesting age selection.

As regards this clonotype: The clone's antigen remains unknown. An end of the junction differs from the germline gene, which may be a read error.

The library relied on 5' RACE. Sequencing relied on an Illumina HiSeq 2500. A second PCR of roughly 7 to 11 cycles was performed with a sample-barcoded 5' primer and a J-beta primer mix. Each TCR beta cDNA molecule received a unique molecular identifier from a template-switch 5' adaptor carrying 12 random nucleotides. At least 2.5 million CDR3-containing paired-end reads were obtained from each sample. All of the RNA was converted into first-strand cDNA using the Mint cDNA synthesis kit, with a TRBC-specific oligonucleotide serving as the primer. After uracil-DNA glycosylase treatment, a first 18-cycle PCR used universal primers M1SS and BC2_uni_R on all cDNA. On the authors' methods: Normalization of each sample was performed by random selection of 1 million high-quality reads, each carrying a distinct molecular identifier. Instead of being binned into consensus sequences, reads with shared molecular identifiers were discarded. MiTCR, with a Q25 quality threshold and the strictest error-elimination algorithm, was used for CDR3 identification, clonotype clustering and error correction. A nonparametric unseen species model with Euler transformation was used to estimate a lower bound on total TCR beta diversity. TCRdb reanalyzed the raw reads on its own, using fastp at Q25 for trimming and MiXCR for clone calling, and kept in-frame beta chains. Identical CDR3 proteins give one entry, which carries the most common genes and DNA. Here the V and J calls rest on TCRdb's processing, not on the authors' analysis. The sample profile shows hundreds of thousands of distinct CDR3 sequences; approximately 30% of them were found once. The ten largest clones capture 15% to 18% of the sample.

The sequence derives from a woman older than 75 in good health. The material sequenced was blood.

This receptor has the CDR3 CASRRTSVSADAQYF. Read as DNA, the sequence is TGTGCCAGCAGAAGGACTAGCGTGAGCGCAGATGCGCAGTATTTT. Rearrangement joined TRBV12-3 or TRBV12-4 to TRBJ2-3, with TRBD2 matching 9 junction bases. The CDR3, cysteine through phenylalanine, is 15 amino acids long. Left in the record is the CDR3 DNA by itself, 45 bases read in frame from the first base.